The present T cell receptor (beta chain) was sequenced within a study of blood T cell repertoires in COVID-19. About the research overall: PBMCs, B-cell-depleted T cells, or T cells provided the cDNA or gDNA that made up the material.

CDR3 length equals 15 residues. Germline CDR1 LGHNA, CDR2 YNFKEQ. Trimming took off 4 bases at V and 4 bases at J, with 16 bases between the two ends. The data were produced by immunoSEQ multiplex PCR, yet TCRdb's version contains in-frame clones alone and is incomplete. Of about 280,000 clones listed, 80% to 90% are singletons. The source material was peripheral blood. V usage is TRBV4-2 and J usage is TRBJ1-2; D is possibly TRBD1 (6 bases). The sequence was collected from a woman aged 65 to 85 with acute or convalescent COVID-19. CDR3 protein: CASSRDGGASYGYTF. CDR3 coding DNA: TGTGCCAGCAGCCGAGACGGGGGGGCTAGCTATGGCTACACCTTC.